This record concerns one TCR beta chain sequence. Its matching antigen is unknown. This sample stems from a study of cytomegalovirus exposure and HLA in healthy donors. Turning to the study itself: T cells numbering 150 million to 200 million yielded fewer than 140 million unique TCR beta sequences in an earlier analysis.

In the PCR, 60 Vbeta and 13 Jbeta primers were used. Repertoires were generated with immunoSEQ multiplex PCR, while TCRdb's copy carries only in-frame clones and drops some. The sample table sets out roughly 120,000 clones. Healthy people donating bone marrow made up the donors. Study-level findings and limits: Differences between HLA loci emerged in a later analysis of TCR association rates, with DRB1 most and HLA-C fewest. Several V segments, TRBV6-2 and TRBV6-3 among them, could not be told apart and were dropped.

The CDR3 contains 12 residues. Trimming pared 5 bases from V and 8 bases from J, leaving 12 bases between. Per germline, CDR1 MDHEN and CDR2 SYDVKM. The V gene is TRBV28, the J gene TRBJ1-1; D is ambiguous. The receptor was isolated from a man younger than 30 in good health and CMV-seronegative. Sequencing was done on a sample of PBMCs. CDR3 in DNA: TGTGCCAGCAGTGTCCGGGGTAACGAAGCTTTCTTT. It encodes CASSVRGNEAFF. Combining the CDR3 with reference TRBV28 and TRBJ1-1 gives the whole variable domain DVKVTQSSRYLVKRTGEKVFLECVQDMDHENMFWYRQDPGLGLRLIYFSYDVKMKEKGDIPEGYSVSREKKERFSLILESASTNQTSMYLCASSVRGNEAFFGQGTRLTVV.